The 23 T cell receptor beta chains presented below share a single source sample, sequenced in a study of blood T cells in healthy people across ages. The second PCR ran about 6 to 12 cycles with a sample-barcoded 5' primer and J-beta primers. TCRdb used MiXCR to reprocess the 5' RACE reads, holding one entry per CDR3 protein. This table has more than 650,000 distinct CDR3 sequences, 22% appearing once. The sequenced sample consisted of blood. Every receptor here comes from a man between 65 and 85 years old in good health.

This clonotype turned up a few times. This chain's CDR3 is CASSSRQGCTF. Here the CDR3 DNA reads TGTGCCAGCAGTTCCCGACAGGGATGCACCTTC. The gene calls are TRBV12-3 or TRBV12-4 and TRBJ1-2; 7 bases align to TRBD1. Trimming cost V 4 bases and J 13 bases; bases outside gene matches: 6. The CDR3 is made up of 11 amino acids.

This clonotype was seen only a few times. This chain connects TRBV25-1 to TRBJ1-4, with TRBD1 matching over 7 bases. The length of the CDR3 is 15 residues. Germline values: CDR1 MGHDK, CDR2 SYGVNS. Unmatched junction bases numbered 2, after V lost 1 base and J lost 3 bases. The CDR3 reads CASSELGGPNEKLFF. CDR3 bases: TGTGCCAGCAGTGAATTAGGGGGCCCTAATGAAAAACTGTTTTTT.

This clonotype has just a few counts. The V call is TRBV12-3 or TRBV12-4, the J call TRBJ2-1; D gene ambiguous. The CDR3 runs 12 residues. V lost 2 bases, J lost 5 bases, and 4 bases lay in between. CDR3 nucleotide sequence: TGTGCCAGCAGTTTACAAGACAATGAGCAGTTCTTC. Its protein is CASSLQDNEQFF.

The J gene is TRBJ1-2, the V gene TRBV20-1; 7 bases line up with TRBD1. Germline trimming cut 6 bases from V and 8 bases from J; bases unmatched to any gene: 9. CDR1 is DFQATT and CDR2 is SNEGSKA in the germline V gene (reference sequence). The CDR3 extends over 12 amino acids. The CDR3 DNA is TGCAGTGCCTTACCACAGGGGCGAGGCTACACCTTC. Amino acid sequence: CSALPQGRGYTF.

The chain recombines TRBV18 with TRBJ2-3; maybe TRBD2 (7 bases). The CDR3 runs to 15 residues. Germline-derived CDR1 and CDR2 are KGHSH and LQKENI. Trimming shortened V by 2 bases and J by 5 bases, and 14 bases separated the two germline ends. The CDR3 DNA is TGTGCCAGCTCACCAACGGGGGGCTCGAGAGATACGCAGTATTTT. Protein product: CASSPTGGSRDTQYF.

This clonotype was found a few times. The chain has TRBV27 and TRBJ1-1, with unresolved D. Trimming pared 4 bases from V and 6 bases from J, leaving 15 bases between. This CDR3 is built from 14 residues. Per the germline V gene, CDR1 is MNHEY and CDR2 is SMNVEV (reference sequence). The CDR3 spells CASSSAGVVAEAFF. The CDR3 DNA reads as TGTGCCAGCAGTTCTGCCGGGGTTGTCGCTGAAGCTTTCTTT.

This clonotype showed up just a few times. The V gene is TRBV20-1, the J gene TRBJ2-7; D ambiguous. V was shortened by 2 bases and J by 3 bases, with 11 bases between the two germline ends. Germline assignment: CDR1 DFQATT and CDR2 SNEGSKA (reference sequence). The CDR3 totals 13 residues. The CDR3 here is CSARLTADYEQYF. In DNA form, the CDR3 reads TGCAGTGCTAGACTGACTGCGGACTACGAGCAGTACTTC.

This clonotype has more than one count but fewer than ten. The chain carries TRBV25-1 and TRBJ1-5, with unresolved D. V was pared by 1 base and J by 5 bases, with 12 bases between. There are 15 residues in the CDR3. Germline assignment: CDR1 MGHDK and CDR2 SYGVNS. The CDR3 DNA sequence: TGTGCCAGCAGTGAATCTGGTGGCAGCTATCAGCCCCAGCATTTT. It encodes CASSESGGSYQPQHF. Looking up the rest from reference TRBV25-1 and TRBJ1-5 gives the full variable domain: EADIYQTPRYLVIGTGKKITLECSQTMGHDKMYWYQQDPGMELHLIHYSYGVNSTEKGDLSSESTVSRIRTEHFPLTLESARPSHTSQYLCASSESGGSYQPQHFGDGTRLSIL.

CDR3 DNA: TGCGCCAGCAGCCAAGATACCGGAGTGAACACTGAAGCTTTCTTT. Translated, it gives CASSQDTGVNTEAFF. The gene calls are TRBV4-3 and TRBJ1-1; no clear D. Germline V gene lookup returns CDR1 LGHNA and CDR2 YSLEER. The CDR3 runs to 15 residues. With 0 bases removed from V and 0 bases from J, the gap between germline ends came to 8 bases.

This clonotype was counted between two and nine times. The conserved final phenylalanine or tryptophan is absent from the CDR3, which likely points to a read error. The chain links TRBV5-1 to TRBJ2-5; 9 positions match TRBD1. The assigned J gene may be wrong: the sequence end matches TRBJ2-7 better. Germline assignment: CDR1 SGHRS and CDR2 YFSETQ. The CDR3 length is 14 residues. In nucleotides, the CDR3 is TGCGCCAGCAGCTTCCGGGACAGGGTTGACGAGCAGTACGTT. Translating gives CASSFRDRVDEQYV.

The chain is built from TRBV29-1 and TRBJ2-2, with D perhaps assigned TRBD1 or TRBD2 (5 bases each). The CDR3 is 15 amino acids. Germline V CDR1 and CDR2: SQVTM, ANQGSEA. Trimming removed 6 bases from V and 4 bases from J, with 18 bases in between. CDR3 in DNA: TGCAGCGTCCTGGGACGGACGCCTTCCACCGGGGAGCTGTTTTTT. It specifies CSVLGRTPSTGELFF.

The chain is built from TRBV20-1 and TRBJ1-5; 9 nucleotides line up with TRBD1. The germline CDR1 and CDR2 sequences are DFQATT and SNEGSKA (reference sequence). Germline trimming cut 6 bases from V and 6 bases from J; bases unmatched to any gene: 6. The CDR3 extends over 13 amino acids. The CDR3 DNA sequence: TGCAGTGCAGTACAGGGGGCACTTCAGCCCCAGCATTTT. This encodes CSAVQGALQPQHF.

This clonotype was observed a handful of times. One end of the junction is discordant with germline, which a read error may explain. J is TRBJ2-1 and V is TRBV5-1; D uncertain. The DNA end is a closer match to TRBJ2-5, so the J assignment may be wrong. The CDR3 covers 11 residues. From germline, CDR1 is SGHRS and CDR2 YFSETQ. CDR3 loop: CTSSQQETQYF. The CDR3 DNA reads TGCACCAGCAGCCAACAAGAGACCCAGTACTTC.

Comments on this clonotype: Without the conserved terminal phenylalanine or tryptophan, this CDR3 likely stems from a read error. The gene calls are TRBV12-3 or TRBV12-4 and TRBJ1-1, with 8 bases lining up with TRBD1. J was trimmed by 11 bases and V by 0 bases; bases with no gene match: 8. The CDR3 runs 14 residues. CDR3 bases: TGTGCCAGCAGTTTAGCGTCAGGGGGCGCATATGCTTTCTCT. Its protein product is CASSLASGGAYAFS.

This clonotype was counted between two and nine times. The chain is built from TRBV4-1 and TRBJ2-6, with D perhaps TRBD1 (5 bases). Trimming took 0 bases from V and 2 from J, leaving 11 bases between them. Germline V CDR1 and CDR2: MGHRA, YSYEKL. The CDR3 sequence is 17 residues long. As DNA, the CDR3 is TGCGCCAGCAGCCAAGAATTCAGGGCCACTGGGGCCAACGTCCTGACTTTC. Encoded protein: CASSQEFRATGANVLTF.

This clonotype was seen only a few times. The germline gene is not matched at one end of the junction; a read error may be the cause. The chain recombines TRBV3-1 with TRBJ2-3; TRBD2 matches 11 bases. Germline V CDR1 and CDR2: LGHDT, YNNKEL (reference sequence). The CDR3 totals 16 residues. DNA for the CDR3: TGTGCCAGCACCCAAGGCCGAGGGACTAGCGGATATACGCAGTATTTT. It translates to CASTQGRGTSGYTQYF.

The chain uses TRBV25-1 and TRBJ1-2; 10 bases align to TRBD1. J lost 8 bases, V lost 2 bases, and 5 bases had no gene match. The CDR3 has 14 amino acids. Germline V gene data show CDR1 as MGHDK and CDR2 as SYGVNS. CDR3 sequence (DNA): TGTGCCAGCAGTGAAAGGGACAGGGGAGGAGGCTACACCTTC. Its protein product is CASSERDRGGGYTF.

The rearrangement uses TRBV20-1 and TRBJ1-6; D call uncertain. The ends were cut back, 6 bases at V and 0 bases at J, with 9 bases in the middle. Germline CDR1 is DFQATT and CDR2 is SNEGSKA (reference sequence). The CDR3 is 14 amino acids. The CDR3 coding sequence is TGCAGTGCCACACCGAGCTCCTATAATTCACCCCTCCACTTT. Its translation is CSATPSSYNSPLHF.

There are many counts of this clonotype. The CDR3 DNA sequence: TGTGCCAGCAGTACCGACTTGAACACTGAAGCTTTCTTT. It is translated as CASSTDLNTEAFF. This chain joins TRBV5-8 and TRBJ1-1, with D uncertain. Looked up from germline, CDR1 is SGHTS and CDR2 is YDEGEE. V was trimmed by 5 bases and J by 0 bases, leaving 8 bases between them. CDR3 length: 13 residues.

The chain employs TRBV15 and TRBJ1-2; D unresolved. Per the germline V gene, CDR1 is LNHNV and CDR2 is YYDKDF (reference sequence). V was cut by 1 base and J by 2 bases, with 11 bases left in between. This CDR3 is 15 amino acids long. Here the CDR3 DNA reads TGTGCCACCAGCAGAGTAGTTTCGAGAAACTATGGCTACACCTTC. Amino acid sequence: CATSRVVSRNYGYTF.

V and J are TRBV6-6 and TRBJ2-1, with D perhaps assigned TRBD1 or TRBD2 (5 bases each). The last part of the DNA fits TRBJ2-7 better; the J call may be wrong. Germline V lookup: CDR1 MNHNY, CDR2 SVGAGI (reference sequence). The CDR3 runs to 15 residues. CDR3 protein: CASSYGTVGSYEQYF. The CDR3 DNA sequence: TGTGCCAGCAGTTACGGGACGGTGGGATCCTACGAGCAGTACTTC.

The sample holds a few counts of this clonotype. V and J are TRBV3-1 and TRBJ2-5, with 7 bases identical to TRBD2. The V gene's germline CDR1 is LGHDT and CDR2 YNNKEL (reference sequence). The CDR3 extends over 13 amino acids. After removal of 8 bases from V and 5 bases from J, the junction contained 8 bases not matched to a gene. The CDR3 DNA sequence: TGTGCCAGCGGAACTAGCGCGGCGGAGACCCAGTACTTC. Its protein is CASGTSAAETQYF.

This sequence joins TRBV20-1 and TRBJ1-2; D gene uncertain. Trimming shortened V by 0 bases and J by 0 bases, and 14 bases separated the two germline ends. CDR1 is DFQATT and CDR2 is SNEGSKA in the germline V gene (reference sequence). CDR3 length: 16 residues. DNA for the CDR3: TGCAGTGCTAGAGACAGGTCTAACCAAGCTAACTATGGCTACACCTTC. As protein: CSARDRSNQANYGYTF.